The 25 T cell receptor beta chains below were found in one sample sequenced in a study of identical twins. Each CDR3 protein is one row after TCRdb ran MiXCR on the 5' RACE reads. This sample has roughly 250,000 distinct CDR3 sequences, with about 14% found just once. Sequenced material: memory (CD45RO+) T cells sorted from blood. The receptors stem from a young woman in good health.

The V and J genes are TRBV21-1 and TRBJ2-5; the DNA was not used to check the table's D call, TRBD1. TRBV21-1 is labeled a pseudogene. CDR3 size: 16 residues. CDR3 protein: CASSKAGGPGVETQYF. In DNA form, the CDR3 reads TGTGCCAGCAGCAAAGCCGGAGGTCCGGGAGTAGAGACCCAGTACTTC.

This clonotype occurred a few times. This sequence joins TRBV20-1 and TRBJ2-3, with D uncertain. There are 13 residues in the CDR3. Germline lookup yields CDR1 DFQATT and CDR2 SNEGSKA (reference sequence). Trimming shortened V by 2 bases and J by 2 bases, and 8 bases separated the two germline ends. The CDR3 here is CSARLDLTDTQYF. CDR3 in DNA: TGCAGTGCTAGACTGGACCTCACAGATACGCAGTATTTT.

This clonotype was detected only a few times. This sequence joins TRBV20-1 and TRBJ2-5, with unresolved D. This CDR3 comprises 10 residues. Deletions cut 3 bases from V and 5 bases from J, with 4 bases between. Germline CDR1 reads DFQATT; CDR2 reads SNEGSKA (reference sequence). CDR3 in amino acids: CSASEETQYF. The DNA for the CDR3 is TGCAGTGCTAGCGAGGAGACCCAGTACTTC.

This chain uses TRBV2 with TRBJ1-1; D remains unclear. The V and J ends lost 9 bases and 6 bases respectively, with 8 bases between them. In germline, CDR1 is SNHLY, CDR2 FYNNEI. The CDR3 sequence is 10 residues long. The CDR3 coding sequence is TGTGCCAGAGGGCGCCCTGAAGCTTTCTTT. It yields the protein CARGRPEAFF.

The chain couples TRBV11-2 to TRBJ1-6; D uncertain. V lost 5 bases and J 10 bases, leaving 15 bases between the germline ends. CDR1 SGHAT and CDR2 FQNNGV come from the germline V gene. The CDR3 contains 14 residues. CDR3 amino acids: CASSPQSARSPLHF. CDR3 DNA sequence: TGTGCCAGCAGCCCGCAATCGGCTCGGTCACCCCTCCACTTT.

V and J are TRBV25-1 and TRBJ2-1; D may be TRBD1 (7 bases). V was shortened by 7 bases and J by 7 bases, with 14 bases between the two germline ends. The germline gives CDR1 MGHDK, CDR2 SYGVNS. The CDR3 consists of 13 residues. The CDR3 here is CASTRSGGNEQFF. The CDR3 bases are TGTGCCAGCACCCGGTCAGGGGGGAATGAGCAGTTCTTC.

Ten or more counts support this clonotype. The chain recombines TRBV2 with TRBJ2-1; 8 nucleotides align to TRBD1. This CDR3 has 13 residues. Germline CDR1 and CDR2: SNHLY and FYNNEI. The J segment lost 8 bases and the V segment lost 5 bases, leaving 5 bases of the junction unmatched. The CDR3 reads CASSYDRGDEQFF. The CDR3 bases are TGTGCCAGCAGTTATGACAGGGGAGATGAGCAGTTCTTC. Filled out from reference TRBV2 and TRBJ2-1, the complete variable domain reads EPEVTQTPSHQVTQMGQEVILRCVPISNHLYFYWYRQILGQKVEFLVSFYNNEISEKSEIFDDQFSVERPDGSNFTLKIRSTKLEDSAMYFCASSYDRGDEQFFGPGTRLTVL.

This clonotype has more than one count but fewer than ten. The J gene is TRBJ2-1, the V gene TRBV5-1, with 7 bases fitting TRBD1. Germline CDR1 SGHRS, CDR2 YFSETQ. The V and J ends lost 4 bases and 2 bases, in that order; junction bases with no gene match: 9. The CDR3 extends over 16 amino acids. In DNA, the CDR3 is TGCGCCAGCAGCCGACAGGGTGATCGGGCCTACAATGAGCAGTTCTTC. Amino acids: CASSRQGDRAYNEQFF. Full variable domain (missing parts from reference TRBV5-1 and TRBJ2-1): KAGVTQTPRYLIKTRGQQVTLSCSPISGHRSVSWYQQTPGQGLQFLFEYFSETQRNKGNFPGRFSGRQFSNSRSEMNVSTLELGDSALYLCASSRQGDRAYNEQFFGPGTRLTVL.

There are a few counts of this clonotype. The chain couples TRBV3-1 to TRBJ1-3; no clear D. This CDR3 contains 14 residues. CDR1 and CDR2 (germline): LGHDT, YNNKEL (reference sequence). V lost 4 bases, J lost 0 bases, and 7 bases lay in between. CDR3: CASSPRDSGNTIYF. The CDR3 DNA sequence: TGTGCCAGCAGCCCCCGCGACTCTGGAAACACCATATATTTT.

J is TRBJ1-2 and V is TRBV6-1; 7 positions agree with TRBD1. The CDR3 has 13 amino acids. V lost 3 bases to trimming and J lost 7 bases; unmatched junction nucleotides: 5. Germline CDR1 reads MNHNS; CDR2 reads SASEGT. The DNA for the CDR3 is TGTGCCAGCAGTGACCCGGGGACAGTTGGCTACACCTTC. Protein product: CASSDPGTVGYTF.

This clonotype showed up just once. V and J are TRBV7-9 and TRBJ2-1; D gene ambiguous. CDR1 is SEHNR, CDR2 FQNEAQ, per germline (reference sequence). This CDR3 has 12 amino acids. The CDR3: CGARLVDNEQFF. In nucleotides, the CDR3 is TGTGGGGCTCGCCTAGTTGACAATGAGCAGTTCTTC.

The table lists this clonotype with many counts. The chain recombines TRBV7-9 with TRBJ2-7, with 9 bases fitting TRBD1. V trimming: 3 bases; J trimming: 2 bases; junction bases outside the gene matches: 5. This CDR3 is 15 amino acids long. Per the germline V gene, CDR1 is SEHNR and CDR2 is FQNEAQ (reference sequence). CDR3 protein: CASSFNRDRAYEQYF. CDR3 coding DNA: TGTGCCAGCAGCTTCAACCGGGACAGGGCCTACGAGCAGTACTTC.

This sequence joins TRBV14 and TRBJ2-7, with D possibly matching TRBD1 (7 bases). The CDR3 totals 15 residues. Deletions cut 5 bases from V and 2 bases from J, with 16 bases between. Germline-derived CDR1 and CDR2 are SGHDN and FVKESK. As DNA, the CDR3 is TGTGCCAGCAGCGAGGGGAGGACAGGACCCTACGAGCAGTACTTC. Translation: CASSEGRTGPYEQYF.

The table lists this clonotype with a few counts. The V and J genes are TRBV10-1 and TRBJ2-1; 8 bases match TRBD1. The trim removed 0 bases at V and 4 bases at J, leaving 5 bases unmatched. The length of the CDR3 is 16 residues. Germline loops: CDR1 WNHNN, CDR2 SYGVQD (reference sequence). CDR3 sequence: CASSESRGQVYNEQFF. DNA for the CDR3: TGCGCCAGCAGTGAGTCTAGGGGACAGGTATACAATGAGCAGTTCTTC.

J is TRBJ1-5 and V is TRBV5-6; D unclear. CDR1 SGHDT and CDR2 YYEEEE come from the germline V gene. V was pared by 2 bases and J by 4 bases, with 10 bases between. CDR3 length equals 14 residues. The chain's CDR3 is CASSFGISNQPQHF. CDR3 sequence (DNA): TGTGCCAGCAGCTTTGGGATTTCTAATCAGCCCCAGCATTTT.

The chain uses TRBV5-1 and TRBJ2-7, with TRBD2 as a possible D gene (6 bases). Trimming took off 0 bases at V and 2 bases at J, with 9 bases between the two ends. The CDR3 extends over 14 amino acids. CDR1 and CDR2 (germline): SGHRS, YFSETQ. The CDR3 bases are TGCGCCAGCAGCTTGGTACGGGGGACCTACGAGCAGTACTTC. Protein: CASSLVRGTYEQYF. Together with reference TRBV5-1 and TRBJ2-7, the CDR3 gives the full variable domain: KAGVTQTPRYLIKTRGQQVTLSCSPISGHRSVSWYQQTPGQGLQFLFEYFSETQRNKGNFPGRFSGRQFSNSRSEMNVSTLELGDSALYLCASSLVRGTYEQYFGPGTRLTVT.

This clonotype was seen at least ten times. CDR3: CASSLAGTKNIQYF. CDR3 sequence (DNA): TGTGCCAGCAGCTTAGCAGGGACCAAAAACATTCAGTACTTC. The rearrangement links TRBV7-9 to TRBJ2-4; D call uncertain. Trimming pared 0 bases from V and 2 bases from J, leaving 5 bases between. This CDR3 has 14 amino acids. Germline CDR1 reads SEHNR; CDR2 reads FQNEAQ (reference sequence).

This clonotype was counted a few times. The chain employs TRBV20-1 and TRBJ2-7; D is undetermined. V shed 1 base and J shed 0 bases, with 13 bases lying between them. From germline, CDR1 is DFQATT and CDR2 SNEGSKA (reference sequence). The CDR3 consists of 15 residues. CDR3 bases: TGCAGTGCTAGAGGACCCCTCAAAAGCTCCTACGAGCAGTACTTC. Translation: CSARGPLKSSYEQYF.

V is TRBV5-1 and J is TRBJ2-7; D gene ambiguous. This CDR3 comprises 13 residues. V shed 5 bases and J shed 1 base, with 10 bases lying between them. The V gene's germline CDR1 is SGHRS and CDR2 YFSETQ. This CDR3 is CASRFSRSYEQYF. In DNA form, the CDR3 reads TGCGCCAGCAGGTTCTCCAGATCCTACGAGCAGTACTTC.

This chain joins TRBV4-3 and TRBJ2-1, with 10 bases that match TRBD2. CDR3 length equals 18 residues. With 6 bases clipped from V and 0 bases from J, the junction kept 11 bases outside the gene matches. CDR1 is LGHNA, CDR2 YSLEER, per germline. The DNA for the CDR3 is TGCGCCAGCAGTAGGATAGCGGGAGGATCGAGCTCCTACAATGAGCAGTTCTTC. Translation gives CASSRIAGGSSSYNEQFF.

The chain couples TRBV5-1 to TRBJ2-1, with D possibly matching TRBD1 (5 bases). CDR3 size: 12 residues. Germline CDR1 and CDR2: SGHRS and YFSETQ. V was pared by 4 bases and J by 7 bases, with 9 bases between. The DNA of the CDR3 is TGCGCCAGCAGCCCGGACAAGAATGAGCAGTTCTTC. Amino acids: CASSPDKNEQFF.

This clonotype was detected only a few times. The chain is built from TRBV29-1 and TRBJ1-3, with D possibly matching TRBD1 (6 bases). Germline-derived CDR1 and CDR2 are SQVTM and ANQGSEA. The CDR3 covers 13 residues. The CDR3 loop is CGTRRGPGNTIYF. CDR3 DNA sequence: TGCGGGACACGCAGGGGCCCTGGAAACACCATATATTTT.

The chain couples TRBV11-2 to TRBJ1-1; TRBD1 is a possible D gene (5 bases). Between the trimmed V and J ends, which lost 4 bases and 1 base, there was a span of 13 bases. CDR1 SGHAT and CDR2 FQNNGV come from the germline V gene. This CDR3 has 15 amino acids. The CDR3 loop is CASSSGQKRNTEAFF. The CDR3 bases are TGTGCCAGCAGCTCCGGACAAAAACGGAACACTGAAGCTTTCTTT.

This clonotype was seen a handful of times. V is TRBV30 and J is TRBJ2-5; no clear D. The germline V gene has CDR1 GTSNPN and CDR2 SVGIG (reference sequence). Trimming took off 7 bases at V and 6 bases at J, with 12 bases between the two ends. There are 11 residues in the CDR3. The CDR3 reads CASTGGKTQYF. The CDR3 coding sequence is TGTGCCTCGACTGGCGGTAAGACCCAGTACTTC.

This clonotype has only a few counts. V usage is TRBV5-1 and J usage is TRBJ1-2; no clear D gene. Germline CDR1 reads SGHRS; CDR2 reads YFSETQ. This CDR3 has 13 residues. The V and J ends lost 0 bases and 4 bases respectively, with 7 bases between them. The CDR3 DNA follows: TGCGCCAGCAGCTTGGATGCAATCTATGGCTACACCTTC. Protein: CASSLDAIYGYTF. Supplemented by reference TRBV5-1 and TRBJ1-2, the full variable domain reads KAGVTQTPRYLIKTRGQQVTLSCSPISGHRSVSWYQQTPGQGLQFLFEYFSETQRNKGNFPGRFSGRQFSNSRSEMNVSTLELGDSALYLCASSLDAIYGYTFGSGTRLTVV.